This T cell receptor (beta chain) was identified in a study of brain T cells in children with intractable seizures. As regards this clone: Its target is not known.

Germline assignment: CDR1 SGDLS and CDR2 YYNGEE. CDR3 length: 16 residues. Trimming removed 0 bases at V and 8 bases at J, with 20 bases between. Profiled with immunoSEQ multiplex PCR; TCRdb holds only in-frame clones, not every one. The table has over 95,000 clones, 94% seen once. Only cases whose brain tissue showed the highest T cell transcript signatures were sequenced. Before surgery, patients took at least one anti-epileptic drug. Study-wide results and caveats: Patients' HCMV serostatus was unknown; virus specificity rests on CDR3 similarity alone. Clones missing pre-surgery may reflect undersampling of that blood sample.

Material: peripheral blood, obtained at surgery. The TCR comes from a boy younger than two with hemimegalencephaly and intractable seizures. The chain uses TRBV9 and TRBJ1-2; D not resolved. The CDR3 nucleotides are TGTGCCAGCAGCGTAGAGGCGGTGAGGGCACCTTACGGCTACACCTTC. It translates to CASSVEAVRAPYGYTF.